This T cell receptor beta chain derives from a study of human T cells and chemical hapten exposure. The wider study: Doses of diphenylcyclopropenone went to the patients' scalps weekly throughout the roughly 23-week study. The study's findings and limits: Every donor had alopecia, and their immune response may therefore differ from healthy people's.

TCRdb reprocessed the RACE reads with MiXCR, giving one entry per CDR3 protein. The sample lists a few hundred thousand distinct CDR3 sequences, roughly 4.8% occurring once. The ends were cut back, 4 bases at V and 4 bases at J, with 22 bases in the middle. Germline values: CDR1 LGHNA, CDR2 YSLEER. This CDR3 is 17 amino acids long. Points on this clonotype: What it binds is not known.

Specified time point: patch test 1, 2 weeks after DPC sensitization. The treatment here: therapeutic diphenylcyclopropenone sensitization with weekly scalp DPC. The receptor's source is a woman aged 45 to 65 with alopecia areata. Some clones in this sample may be carry-over from other donors' samples. The specimen comprised whole blood, sampled in connection with sensitization to the hapten diphenylcyclopropenone (DPC). The V and J genes are TRBV4-3 and TRBJ1-1; D possibly corresponds to TRBD1 (5 bases). DNA for the CDR3: TGCGCCAGCAGCCTTCTATCAGTGGGGGACGGCGGCACTGAAGCTTTCTTT. It is translated as CASSLLSVGDGGTEAFF.